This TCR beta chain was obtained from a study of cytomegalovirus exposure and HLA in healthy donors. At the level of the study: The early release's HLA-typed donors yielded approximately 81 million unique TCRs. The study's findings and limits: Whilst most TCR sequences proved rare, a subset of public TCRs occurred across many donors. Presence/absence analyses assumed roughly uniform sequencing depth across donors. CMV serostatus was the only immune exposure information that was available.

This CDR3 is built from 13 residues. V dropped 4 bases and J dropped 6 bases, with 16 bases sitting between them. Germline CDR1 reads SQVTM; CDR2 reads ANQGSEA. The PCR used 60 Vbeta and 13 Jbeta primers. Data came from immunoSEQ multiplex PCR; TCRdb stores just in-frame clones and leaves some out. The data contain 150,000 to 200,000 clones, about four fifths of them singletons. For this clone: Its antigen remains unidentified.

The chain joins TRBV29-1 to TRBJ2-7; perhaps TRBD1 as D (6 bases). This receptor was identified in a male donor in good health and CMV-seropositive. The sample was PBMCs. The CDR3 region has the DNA TGCAGCGTTGTGGGGACACAGGCTGGCGAGCAGTACTTC. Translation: CSVVGTQAGEQYF.